Shown below are 21 T cell receptor beta chains from a single sample sequenced in a study of T cells in Graves' hyperthyroidism and ophthalmopathy (dated by TCRdb to the late 2010s). Library method: multiplex PCR. For sequencing, an Illumina HiSeq 2000 was employed. TCR beta CDR3 regions were amplified from RNA transcripts. For the first round of RT-PCR on the TCR CDR3, the HTBI primer set was used together with the Qiagen OneStep RT-PCR kit. Using fastp trimming at Q25 and MiXCR clonotype assembly, TCRdb reanalyzed the public sequencing data and kept in-frame beta chains. Each entry merges the rows of one CDR3 protein and shows their most common DNA and genes. The sample includes more than 500,000 distinct CDR3 sequences, with around 15% observed a single time. The top ten clones comprise 3% to 4% of the sample. Sequenced sample: blood. The origin of the receptors is a woman under 40 with Graves' hyperthyroidism.

This clonotype was counted between two and nine times. The chain recombines TRBV9 with TRBJ1-3; D unclear. The germline V and J ends were trimmed by 5 bases and 4 bases, with 13 bases remaining between them. The CDR3 has 14 residues. Germline V gene sequence: CDR1 SGDLS, CDR2 YYNGEE. The DNA of the CDR3 is TGTGCCAGCAGTTCAGGCGTTGGGGGAAACACCATATATTTT. This codes for CASSSGVGGNTIYF.

The J gene is TRBJ2-1, the V gene TRBV6-1; TRBD2 matches at 12 bases. V trimming: 6 bases; J trimming: 9 bases; junction bases outside the gene matches: 9. The CDR3 spans 15 residues. Germline V gives CDR1 MNHNS, CDR2 SASEGT. The CDR3 DNA sequence: TGTGCCAGCAGCCCTAGACTAGCGGGAGTGGCTGAGCAGTTCTTC. It is translated as CASSPRLAGVAEQFF.

Ten or more counts support this clonotype. The J gene is TRBJ2-1, the V gene TRBV6-1; 11 bases are shared with TRBD2. The trim removed 6 bases at V and 6 bases at J, leaving 10 bases unmatched. Looked up from germline, CDR1 is MNHNS and CDR2 is SASEGT. The CDR3 is 16 residues long. This chain's CDR3 is CASRRSGTSGPNEQFF. As DNA, the CDR3 is TGTGCCAGCAGACGATCCGGGACTAGCGGCCCCAATGAGCAGTTCTTC.

The gene calls are TRBV20-1 and TRBJ2-7; 9 positions match TRBD2. V was pared by 4 bases and J by 6 bases, with 16 bases of the junction left unmatched. Germline CDR1 reads DFQATT; CDR2 reads SNEGSKA (reference sequence). The CDR3 runs to 16 residues. CDR3 coding DNA: TGCAGTGCTATTGGGTCTGGGCGGGAGGGCCTCGGCGAGCAGTACTTC. Translation: CSAIGSGREGLGEQYF.

The chain links TRBV30 to TRBJ2-7, with D perhaps matching TRBD1 or TRBD2 (6 bases each). Germline CDR1 reads GTSNPN; CDR2 reads SVGIG (reference sequence). The CDR3 covers 12 residues. V was shortened by 8 bases and J by 5 bases, with 16 bases between the two germline ends. CDR3 bases: TGTGCCGGAGGGACACGCGGCGACGAGCAGTACTTC. This encodes CAGGTRGDEQYF.

In its sample, this clonotype was seen a few times. At one end the junction does not follow the germline gene, possibly because of a read error. The chain combines TRBV28 with TRBJ1-4; no firm D call. This CDR3 contains 16 residues. Germline lookup yields CDR1 MDHEN and CDR2 SYDVKM. In DNA, the CDR3 is TGTGCCAGCGGTTTGGCCTTTCTTGCAACTAATGAAAAACTGTTTTTT. It translates to CASGLAFLATNEKLFF.

This clonotype has at least ten counts. The chain couples TRBV6-5 to TRBJ2-7, with D possibly matching TRBD2 (5 bases). Trimming stripped 0 bases from V and 0 bases from J, with 9 bases between. The CDR3 spans 15 residues. From germline, CDR1 is MNHEY and CDR2 SVGAGI. CDR3: CASSYSTRSSYEQYF. Written as DNA, the CDR3 is TGTGCCAGCAGTTACTCTACTAGGAGCTCCTACGAGCAGTACTTC.

This clonotype was seen many times. This chain connects TRBV20-1 to TRBJ2-7; 8 bases match TRBD2. This CDR3 has 15 residues. V gave up 0 bases and J gave up 2 bases; unmatched junction bases: 6. Germline values: CDR1 DFQATT, CDR2 SNEGSKA (reference sequence). Here the CDR3 reads CSARDLSGGTYEQYF. The CDR3 nucleotides read TGCAGTGCTAGAGATCTATCGGGGGGGACCTACGAGCAGTACTTC.

This clonotype showed up just once. The chain joins TRBV7-2 to TRBJ2-3, with TRBD1 identical over 10 bases. V trimming: 4 bases; J trimming: 5 bases; junction bases outside the gene matches: 6. The CDR3 covers 15 residues. The germline gives CDR1 SGHTA, CDR2 FQGNSA. As DNA, the CDR3 is TGTGCCAGCAGCTCCGACAGGGGGCTTGTAGATACGCAGTATTTT. Its translation: CASSSDRGLVDTQYF. Combining the CDR3 with reference TRBV7-2 and TRBJ2-3 gives the whole variable domain GAGVSQSPSNKVTEKGKDVELRCDPISGHTALYWYRQSLGQGLEFLIYFQGNSAPDKSGLPSDRFSAERTGGSVSTLTIQRTQQEDSAVYLCASSSDRGLVDTQYFGPGTRLTVL.

V and J are TRBV10-3 and TRBJ2-3; D is possibly TRBD2 (6 bases). The V gene lost 1 base and the J gene lost 0 bases, with 8 bases spanning the gap. The CDR3 has 15 amino acids. Germline loops: CDR1 ENHRY, CDR2 SYGVKD. The CDR3 nucleotides read TGTGCCATCAGTGAGTATGCGGGGAGCACAGATACGCAGTATTTT. It is translated as CAISEYAGSTDTQYF.

The rearrangement joins TRBV30 to TRBJ2-1, with a weak D call TRBD2 (6 bases). CDR1 GTSNPN and CDR2 SVGIG come from the germline V gene (reference sequence). Trimming took off 0 bases at V and 4 bases at J, with 19 bases between the two ends. This CDR3 spans 17 amino acids. This CDR3 is CAWSVRQGSGEYNEQFF. CDR3 DNA sequence: TGTGCCTGGAGTGTACGTCAGGGTAGCGGAGAATACAATGAGCAGTTCTTC.

This clonotype appeared a few times. V and J are TRBV9 and TRBJ1-2; no clear D. V was cut by 3 bases and J by 8 bases, with 11 bases left in between. The germline CDR1 and CDR2 sequences are SGDLS and YYNGEE. The CDR3 is 12 residues long. The CDR3, as DNA: TGTGCCAGCAGCGCCCATCCCGGAGGCTACACCTTC. Translating it yields CASSAHPGGYTF.

The rearrangement uses TRBV25-1 and TRBJ2-1; weak D call: TRBD1 (5 bases). V was pared by 3 bases and J by 7 bases, with 13 bases between. Germline CDR1 is MGHDK and CDR2 is SYGVNS. This CDR3 is built from 14 residues. The CDR3 DNA sequence: TGTGCCAGCAGTGACAGGGAATCATTTAATGAGCAGTTCTTC. It specifies CASSDRESFNEQFF.

The chain links TRBV13 to TRBJ2-5, with a possible D match to TRBD1 (6 bases). V lost 8 bases and J lost 5, with 18 bases in between. The V gene's germline CDR1 is PRHDT and CDR2 FYEKMQ (reference sequence). This CDR3 contains 14 residues. This CDR3 reads CASGIRTVRETQYF. The CDR3 bases are TGTGCCAGCGGGATCCGGACAGTCCGGGAGACCCAGTACTTC.

The table lists this clonotype with many counts. The V call is TRBV7-2, the J call TRBJ2-5; D is uncertain. The CDR3 runs to 15 residues. V gave up 1 base and J gave up 2 bases, with 11 bases separating them. The V gene's germline CDR1 is SGHTA and CDR2 FQGNSA. The CDR3 protein is CASSLVGFTQETQYF. The CDR3 nucleotides are TGTGCCAGCAGCTTAGTAGGGTTTACACAAGAGACCCAGTACTTC.

This clonotype was seen a few times. This rearrangement joins TRBV5-6 to TRBJ2-5, with TRBD1 matching 8 bases. Germline CDR1 and CDR2: SGHDT and YYEEEE. The CDR3 sequence is 14 residues long. V was clipped by 4 bases and J by 5 bases; unmatched bases: 7. In nucleotides, the CDR3 is TGTGCCAGCAGCGTGTGGGACAGGCCGGAGACCCAGTACTTC. Translating it yields CASSVWDRPETQYF.

This CDR3 is CSAPDRTLKNTGELFF. In nucleotides, the CDR3 is TGCAGTGCCCCAGACCGGACCCTGAAGAACACCGGGGAGCTGTTTTTT. The chain employs TRBV20-1 and TRBJ2-2, with D uncertain. The V gene's germline CDR1 is DFQATT and CDR2 SNEGSKA (reference sequence). This CDR3 is built from 16 residues. V lost 6 bases and J lost 1, with 18 bases in between.

The table lists this clonotype with many counts. The V gene is TRBV2, the J gene TRBJ1-5; 10 bases are shared with TRBD1. This CDR3 contains 15 residues. Germline V gene sequence: CDR1 SNHLY, CDR2 FYNNEI. The junction had 5 bases not matched to a gene; V was cut back by 7 bases and J by 2 bases. This CDR3 is CASIRDRGGNQPQHF. CDR3 DNA: TGTGCCAGCATTCGGGACAGGGGTGGCAATCAGCCCCAGCATTTT.

The table lists this clonotype with many counts. J is TRBJ1-1 and V is TRBV2; D perhaps matches TRBD1 (6 bases). Deletions cut 3 bases from V and 5 bases from J, with 25 bases between. This CDR3 has 18 amino acids. The germline CDR1 and CDR2 sequences are SNHLY and FYNNEI. The CDR3 sequence: CASSDSYGTGTIGTEAFF. The CDR3 nucleotides read TGTGCCAGCAGTGATAGTTATGGGACGGGGACAATCGGGACTGAAGCTTTCTTT.

This clonotype occurred many times. The J gene is TRBJ2-7, the V gene TRBV2, with TRBD2 identical over 12 bases. Germline V gene data show CDR1 as SNHLY and CDR2 as FYNNEI. The CDR3 totals 14 residues. After removal of 4 bases from V and 4 bases from J, the junction contained 2 bases not matched to a gene. The CDR3 region has the DNA TGTGCCAGCAGTGGAACTAGCGGGAGGTACGAGCAGTACTTC. Its translation: CASSGTSGRYEQYF. The full variable domain, rest sourced from reference TRBV2 and TRBJ2-7, is EPEVTQTPSHQVTQMGQEVILRCVPISNHLYFYWYRQILGQKVEFLVSFYNNEISEKSEIFDDQFSVERPDGSNFTLKIRSTKLEDSAMYFCASSGTSGRYEQYFGPGTRLTVT.

This clonotype showed up many times. The chain combines TRBV11-2 with TRBJ2-4; D gene unclear. The CDR3 spans 13 residues. The V end was cut by 0 bases, the J end by 6 bases, with 6 bases between. Germline V lookup: CDR1 SGHAT, CDR2 FQNNGV. CDR3 in DNA: TGTGCCAGCAGCTTAGAGCCGGCAAACATTCAGTACTTC. Translated: CASSLEPANIQYF. The full variable domain, completed using reference TRBV11-2 and TRBJ2-4, is EAGVAQSPRYKIIEKRQSVAFWCNPISGHATLYWYQQILGQGPKLLIQFQNNGVVDDSQLPKDRFSAERLKGVDSTLKIQPAKLEDSAVYLCASSLEPANIQYFGAGTRLSVL.